This T cell receptor (beta chain) came from a study of T cells in Graves' hyperthyroidism and ophthalmopathy (dated by TCRdb to between 2018 and 2021). About the investigation overall: Peripheral blood samples were taken at the time of initial diagnosis, prior to any treatment. TCR V-J signatures able to tell the groups apart were searched for in a discovery cohort of 90 to 100 patients, of whom about 40 had Graves' ophthalmopathy and 55 to 65 had stable Graves' hyperthyroidism. Prospective prediction of ophthalmopathy was tested in an independent validation cohort of 18 hyperthyroidism patients and 15 to 17 patients who later progressed to ophthalmopathy. The 90 to 100 discovery patients were randomly divided into training and test sets at a 7:3 ratio. In addition, the study compared T-cell repertoires in thyroid tissue and in blood from about 6 Graves' hyperthyroidism patients. Following sampling, methimazole starting at 30 mg daily was given to hyperthyroidism patients, and high-dose intravenous methylprednisolone was given to ophthalmopathy patients. The paper describes TCR Vbeta CDR3 sequencing of 135 peripheral blood samples, made up of 43 ophthalmopathy patients, roughly 80 hyperthyroidism patients and 17 progressor patients. Here is what the overall study found, with its caveats: A model built on a 13 V-J signature distinguished ophthalmopathy from stable hyperthyroidism, reaching roughly 88% sensitivity and about 81% specificity in cross-validation and 80%/75% in testing. In validation, the model predicted progression to ophthalmopathy a median of approximately 6.6 months before onset, with approximately 71% sensitivity and 72.22% specificity. No statistical method was used to set the sample size in advance, and investigators knew the group allocation. Most expanded thyroid clonotypes (frequency above 0.001) were also detected in blood, suggesting blood repertoires may reflect thyroid immune responses.

Moderately to severely active disease, a Clinical Activity Score of at least 3, a NOSPECS grade of at least 4, and a duration under 3 months were present in ophthalmopathy patients. Any patient with an uncontrolled infection, another autoimmune disease, pregnancy or lactation was excluded. Diagnoses were established on the basis of clinical symptoms, serum thyroxine and TRAb, thyroid ultrasound, and orbital computed tomography. PBMCs were isolated from more than 9 ml of fresh peripheral blood by Ficoll-Paque density gradient centrifugation. Total RNA was extracted using Trizol reagent, and RNA quality was assessed on an Agilent 2100 Bioanalyzer. In its sample, this clonotype was seen many times. Its antigen has not been determined. Nothing much larger sits one base from this clone, and base qualities are not available. The CDR3 numbers 14 residues from cysteine through phenylalanine. Only the CDR3 DNA is retained, 42 bases long and in frame from the first base. Ends trimmed: V by 5 bases, J by 6 bases; bases unmatched to a gene: 6.

TCR beta CDR3 regions were amplified from RNA transcripts. For the first round of RT-PCR on the TCR CDR3, the HTBI primer set was used together with the Qiagen OneStep RT-PCR kit. Libraries were constructed in a second round of multiplex PCR, after which size selection and purification were carried out. The libraries were sequenced on an Illumina HiSeq2000 using paired-end 100 bp reads. Regarding the original processing steps: SOAPnuke was used to process the raw data, with reads discarded if the reads contained adapters or uncalled bases, had a mean Phred below 15, or lacked an exact constant-primer or identifier match. High-quality paired reads were merged using COPE v1.2.5, and each unique nucleotide sequence was defined as a clonotype. MiTCR v1.1 was used to align clonotypes to the IMGT TRBV, TRBD and TRBJ reference segments. The analysis included only V-J combinations with a frequency above 0.0001, which together covered about 99% of the repertoires. A TCS score was defined as the ratio between F50 (clonal expansion) and ExV (chaos), using BLOSUM62-based TCRdist between CDR3 peptides within each V-J. Welch's t-statistics and random forest reduced some 510 V-J features to 13, which were used in a naive Bayes classifier (R e1071). TCRdb reworked the public reads: Q25 trimming with fastp, MiXCR clone assembly, productive beta chains retained. Each entry is one CDR3 protein sequence, shown with its most common DNA and genes. V and J calls and clone size were set by TCRdb, not the authors. The sample contains more than 350,000 distinct CDR3 sequences, 13% to 15% of them found a single time. The ten top clones hold around 19% of the sample.

In this chain, TRBV12-3 or TRBV12-4 is recombined with TRBJ2-5, with 10 bases aligning to TRBD2. This clonotype was sampled from a young woman with Graves' ophthalmopathy. Specimen: blood. CDR3 region: CASSPAGGLQTQYF. Read as DNA, the sequence is TGTGCCAGCAGTCCAGCGGGGGGGCTGCAGACCCAGTACTTC.